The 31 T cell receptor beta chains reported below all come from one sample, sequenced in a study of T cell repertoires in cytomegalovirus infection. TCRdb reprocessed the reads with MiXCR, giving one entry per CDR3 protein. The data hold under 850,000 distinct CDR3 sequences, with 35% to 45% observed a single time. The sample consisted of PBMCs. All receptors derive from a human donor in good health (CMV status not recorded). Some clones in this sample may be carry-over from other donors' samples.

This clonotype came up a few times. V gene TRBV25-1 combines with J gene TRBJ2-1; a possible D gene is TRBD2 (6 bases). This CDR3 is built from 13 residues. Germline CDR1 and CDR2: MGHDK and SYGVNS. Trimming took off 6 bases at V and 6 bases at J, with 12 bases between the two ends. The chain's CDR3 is CASSAGLLNEQFF. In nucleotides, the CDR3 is TGTGCCAGCAGCGCGGGACTGCTCAATGAGCAGTTCTTC.

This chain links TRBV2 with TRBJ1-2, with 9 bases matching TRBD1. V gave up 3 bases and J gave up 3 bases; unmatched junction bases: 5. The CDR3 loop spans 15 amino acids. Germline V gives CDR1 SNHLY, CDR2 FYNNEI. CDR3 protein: CASSEQTGGHYGYTF. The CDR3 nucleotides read TGTGCCAGCAGTGAGCAGACAGGGGGGCACTATGGCTACACCTTC.

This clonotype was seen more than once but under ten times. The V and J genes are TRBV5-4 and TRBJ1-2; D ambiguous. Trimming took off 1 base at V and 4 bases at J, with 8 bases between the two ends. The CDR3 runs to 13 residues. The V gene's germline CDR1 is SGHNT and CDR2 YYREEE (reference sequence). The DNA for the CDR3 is TGTGCCAGCAGCTTGAAAGGGCCCTATGGCTACACCTTC. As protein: CASSLKGPYGYTF.

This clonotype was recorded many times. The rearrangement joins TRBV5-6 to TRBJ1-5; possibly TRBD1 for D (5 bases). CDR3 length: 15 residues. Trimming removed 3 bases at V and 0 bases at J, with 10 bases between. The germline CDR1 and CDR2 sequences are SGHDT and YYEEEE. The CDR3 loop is CASSSGLYSNQPQHF. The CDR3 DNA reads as TGTGCCAGCAGCTCGGGACTTTATAGCAATCAGCCCCAGCATTTT. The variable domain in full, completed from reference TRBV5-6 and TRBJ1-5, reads DAGVTQSPTHLIKTRGQQVTLRCSPKSGHDTVSWYQQALGQGPQFIFQYYEEEERQRGNFPDRFSGHQFPNYSSELNVNALLLGDSALYLCASSSGLYSNQPQHFGDGTRLSIL.

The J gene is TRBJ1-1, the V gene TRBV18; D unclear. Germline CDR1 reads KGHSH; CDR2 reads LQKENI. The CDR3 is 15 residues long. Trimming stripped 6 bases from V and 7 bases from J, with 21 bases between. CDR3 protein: CASSLNIGEIGEAFF. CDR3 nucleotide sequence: TGTGCCAGCTCCCTTAACATTGGGGAGATTGGTGAAGCTTTCTTT.

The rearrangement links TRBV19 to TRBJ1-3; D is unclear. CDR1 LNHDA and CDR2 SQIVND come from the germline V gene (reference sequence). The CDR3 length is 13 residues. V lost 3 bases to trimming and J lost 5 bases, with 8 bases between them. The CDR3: CASSIGPRNTIYF. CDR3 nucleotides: TGTGCCAGTAGTATCGGACCGAGAAACACCATATATTTT.

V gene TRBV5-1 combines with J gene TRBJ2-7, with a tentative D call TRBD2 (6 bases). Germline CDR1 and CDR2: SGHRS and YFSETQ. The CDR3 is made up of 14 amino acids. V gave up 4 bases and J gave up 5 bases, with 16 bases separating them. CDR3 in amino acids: CASSQNAGFNEQYF. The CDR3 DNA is TGCGCCAGCAGCCAAAACGCGGGATTTAACGAGCAGTACTTC.

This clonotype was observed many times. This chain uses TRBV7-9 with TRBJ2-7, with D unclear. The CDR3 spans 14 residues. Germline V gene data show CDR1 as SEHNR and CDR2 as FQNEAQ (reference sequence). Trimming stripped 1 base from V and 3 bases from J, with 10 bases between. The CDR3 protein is CASSLVDGVYEQYF. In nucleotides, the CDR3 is TGTGCCAGCAGCTTAGTGGACGGAGTCTACGAGCAGTACTTC.

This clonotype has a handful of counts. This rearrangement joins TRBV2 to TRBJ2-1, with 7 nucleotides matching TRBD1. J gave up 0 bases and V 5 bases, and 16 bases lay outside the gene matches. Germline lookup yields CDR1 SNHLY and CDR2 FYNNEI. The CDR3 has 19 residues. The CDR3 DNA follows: TGTGCCAGCAGTCAAATGAACAGAAGGGGGCTTAGCTCCTACAATGAGCAGTTCTTC. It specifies CASSQMNRRGLSSYNEQFF.

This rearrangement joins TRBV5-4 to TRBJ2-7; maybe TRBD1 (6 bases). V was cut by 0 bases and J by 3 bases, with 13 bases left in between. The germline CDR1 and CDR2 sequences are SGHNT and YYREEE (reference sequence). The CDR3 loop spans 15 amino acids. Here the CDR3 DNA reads TGTGCCAGCAGCTTGGGCCCGGACAGAGACTACGAGCAGTACTTC. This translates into CASSLGPDRDYEQYF.

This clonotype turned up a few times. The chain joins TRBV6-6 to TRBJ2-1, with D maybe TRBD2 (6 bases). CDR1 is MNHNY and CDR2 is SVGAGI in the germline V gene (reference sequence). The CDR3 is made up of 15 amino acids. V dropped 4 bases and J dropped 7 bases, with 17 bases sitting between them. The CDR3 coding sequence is TGTGCCAGCAGTTCCGAGGGGAGGTGGACGAATGAGCAGTTCTTC. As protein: CASSSEGRWTNEQFF.

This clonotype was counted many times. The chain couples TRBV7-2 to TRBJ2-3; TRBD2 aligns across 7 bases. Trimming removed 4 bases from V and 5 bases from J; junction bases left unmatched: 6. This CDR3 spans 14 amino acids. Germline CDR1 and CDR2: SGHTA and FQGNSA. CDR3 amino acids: CASSSRGRGDTQYF. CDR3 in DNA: TGTGCCAGCAGCTCCCGGGGGAGGGGAGATACGCAGTATTTT.

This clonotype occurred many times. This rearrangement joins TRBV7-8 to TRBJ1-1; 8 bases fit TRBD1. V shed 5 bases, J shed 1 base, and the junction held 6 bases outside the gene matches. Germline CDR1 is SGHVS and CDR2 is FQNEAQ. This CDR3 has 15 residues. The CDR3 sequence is CASSNGQGANTEAFF. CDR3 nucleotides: TGTGCCAGCAGCAATGGACAGGGAGCGAACACTGAAGCTTTCTTT.

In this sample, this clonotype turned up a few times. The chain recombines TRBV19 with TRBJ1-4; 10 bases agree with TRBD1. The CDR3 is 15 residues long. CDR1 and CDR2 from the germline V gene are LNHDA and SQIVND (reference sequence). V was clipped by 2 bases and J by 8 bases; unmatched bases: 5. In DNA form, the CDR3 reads TGTGCCAGTAGTATATCTGGACAGGGGGAAGAAAAACTGTTTTTT. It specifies CASSISGQGEEKLFF.

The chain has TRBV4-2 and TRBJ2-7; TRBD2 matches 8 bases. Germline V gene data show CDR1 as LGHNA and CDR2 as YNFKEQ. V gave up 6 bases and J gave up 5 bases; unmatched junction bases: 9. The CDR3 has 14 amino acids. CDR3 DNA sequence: TGTGCCAGCAGTTCAGACTGGCGGGGGGACGAGCAGTACTTC. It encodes CASSSDWRGDEQYF.

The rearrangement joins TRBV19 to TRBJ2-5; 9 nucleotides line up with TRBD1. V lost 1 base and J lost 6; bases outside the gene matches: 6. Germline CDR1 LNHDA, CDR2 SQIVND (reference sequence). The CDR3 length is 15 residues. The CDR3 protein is CASSIGGTGQQTQYF. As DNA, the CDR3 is TGTGCCAGTAGTATAGGGGGGACAGGGCAACAGACCCAGTACTTC.

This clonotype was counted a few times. The CDR3 nucleotides read TGTGCCATCAAGATCCTAGCGGGGGGACCCGGGGAGCTGTTTTTT. Translating it yields CAIKILAGGPGELFF. This chain uses TRBV10-3 with TRBJ2-2, with 11 bases aligning to TRBD2. The CDR3 loop spans 15 amino acids. CDR1 is ENHRY and CDR2 is SYGVKD in the germline V gene. The trim removed 7 bases at V and 6 bases at J, leaving 7 bases unmatched.

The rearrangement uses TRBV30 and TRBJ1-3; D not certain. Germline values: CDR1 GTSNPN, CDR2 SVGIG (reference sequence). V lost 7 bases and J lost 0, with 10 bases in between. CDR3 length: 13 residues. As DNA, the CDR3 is TGTGCCTCGTCCAGGCGCTCTGGAAACACCATATATTTT. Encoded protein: CASSRRSGNTIYF. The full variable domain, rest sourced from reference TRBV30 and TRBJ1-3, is SQTIHQWPATLVQPVGSPLSLECTVEGTSNPNLYWYRQAAGRGLQLLFYSVGIGQISSEVPQNLSASRPQDRQFILSSKKLLLSDSGFYLCASSRRSGNTIYFGEGSWLTVV.

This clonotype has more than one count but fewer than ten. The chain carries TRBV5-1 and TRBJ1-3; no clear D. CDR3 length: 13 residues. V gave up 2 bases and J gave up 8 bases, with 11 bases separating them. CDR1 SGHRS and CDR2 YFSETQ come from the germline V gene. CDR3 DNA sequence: TGCGCCAGCAGCTTCGAGGGAGGAGACACCATATATTTT. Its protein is CASSFEGGDTIYF.

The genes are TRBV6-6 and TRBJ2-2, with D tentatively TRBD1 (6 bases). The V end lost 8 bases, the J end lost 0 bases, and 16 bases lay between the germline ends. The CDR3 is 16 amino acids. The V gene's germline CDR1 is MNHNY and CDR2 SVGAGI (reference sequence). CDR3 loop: CASGSPDSSNTGELFF. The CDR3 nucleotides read TGTGCCAGCGGGTCTCCGGACAGCTCGAACACCGGGGAGCTGTTTTTT.

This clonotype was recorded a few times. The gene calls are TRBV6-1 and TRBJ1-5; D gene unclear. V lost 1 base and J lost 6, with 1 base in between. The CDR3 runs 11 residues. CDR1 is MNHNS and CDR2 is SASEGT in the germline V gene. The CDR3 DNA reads TGTGCCAGCAGTGAAGTTCAGCCCCAGCATTTT. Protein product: CASSEVQPQHF.

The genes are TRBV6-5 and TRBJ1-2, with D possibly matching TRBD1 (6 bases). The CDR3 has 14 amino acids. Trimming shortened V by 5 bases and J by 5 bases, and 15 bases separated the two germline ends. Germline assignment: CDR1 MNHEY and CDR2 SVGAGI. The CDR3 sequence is CASSTTGNSYGYTF. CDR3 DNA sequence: TGTGCCAGCAGTACTACAGGGAATTCGTATGGCTACACCTTC.

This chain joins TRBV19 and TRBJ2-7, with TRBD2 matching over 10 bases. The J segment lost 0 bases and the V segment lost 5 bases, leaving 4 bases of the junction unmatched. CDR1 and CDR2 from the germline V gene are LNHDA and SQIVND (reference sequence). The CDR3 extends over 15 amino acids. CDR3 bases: TGTGCCAGTAGTGGTAGCGGGAGGAGCTCCTACGAGCAGTACTTC. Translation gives CASSGSGRSSYEQYF.

In DNA, the CDR3 is TGTGCCAGCAGCCCCCCCAAGGGGGTCACCGGGGAGCTGTTTTTT. Its translation: CASSPPKGVTGELFF. The chain recombines TRBV7-9 with TRBJ2-2; D perhaps matches TRBD1 (6 bases). V was trimmed by 5 bases and J by 4 bases, leaving 14 bases between them. This CDR3 has 15 amino acids. Germline values: CDR1 SEHNR, CDR2 FQNEAQ (reference sequence).

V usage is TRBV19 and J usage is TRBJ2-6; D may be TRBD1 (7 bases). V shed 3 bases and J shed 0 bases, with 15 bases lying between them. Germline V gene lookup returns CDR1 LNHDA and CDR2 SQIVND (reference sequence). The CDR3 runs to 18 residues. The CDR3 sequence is CASSILRGALSGANVLTF. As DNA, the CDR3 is TGTGCCAGTAGTATCCTCAGGGGGGCCCTCTCTGGGGCCAACGTCCTGACTTTC.

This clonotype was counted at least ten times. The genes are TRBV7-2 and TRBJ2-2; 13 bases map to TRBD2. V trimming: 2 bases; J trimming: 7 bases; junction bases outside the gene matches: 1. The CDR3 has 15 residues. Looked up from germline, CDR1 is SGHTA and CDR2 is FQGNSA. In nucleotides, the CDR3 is TGTGCCAGCAGCTTACGACTAGCGGGAGGCGGGGAGCTGTTTTTT. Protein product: CASSLRLAGGGELFF.

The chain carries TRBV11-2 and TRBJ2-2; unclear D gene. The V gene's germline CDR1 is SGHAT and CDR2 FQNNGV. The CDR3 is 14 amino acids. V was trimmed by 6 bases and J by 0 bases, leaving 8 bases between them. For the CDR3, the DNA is TGTGCCAGCAGTCTTAATGCGAACACCGGGGAGCTGTTTTTT. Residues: CASSLNANTGELFF.

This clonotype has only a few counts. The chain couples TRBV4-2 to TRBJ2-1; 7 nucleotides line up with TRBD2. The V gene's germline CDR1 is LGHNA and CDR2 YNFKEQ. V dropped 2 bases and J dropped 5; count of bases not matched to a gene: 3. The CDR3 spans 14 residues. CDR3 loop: CASSQRGLNNEQFF. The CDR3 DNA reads TGTGCCAGCAGCCAACGGGGACTAAACAATGAGCAGTTCTTC.

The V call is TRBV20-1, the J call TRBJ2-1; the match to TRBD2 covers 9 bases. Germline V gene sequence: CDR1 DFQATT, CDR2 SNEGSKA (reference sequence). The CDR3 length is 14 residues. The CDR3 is CAPTSGIPTNEQFF. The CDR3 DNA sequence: TGCGCGCCGACTAGCGGAATCCCCACCAATGAGCAGTTCTTC.

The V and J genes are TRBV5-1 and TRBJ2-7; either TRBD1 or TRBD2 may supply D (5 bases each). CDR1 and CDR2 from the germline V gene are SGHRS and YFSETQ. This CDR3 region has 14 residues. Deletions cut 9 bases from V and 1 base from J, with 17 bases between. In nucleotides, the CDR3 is TGCGCCACCACTTGGGACGCGGTTTCCTACGAGCAGTACTTC. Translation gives CATTWDAVSYEQYF.

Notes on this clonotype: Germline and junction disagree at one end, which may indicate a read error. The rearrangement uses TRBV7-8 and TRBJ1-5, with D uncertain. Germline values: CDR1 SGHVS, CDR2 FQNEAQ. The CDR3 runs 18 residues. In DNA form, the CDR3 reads TGTGCCAGCAGCTTATATGGGTCGCCAGCGGATAGCAATCAGCCCCCGCATTTT. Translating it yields CASSLYGSPADSNQPPHF.